A selection of T cell receptor beta chains follows, all from one sample in a study of technical replicates of blood from several donors. TCRdb's table, derived via immunoSEQ multiplex PCR, lists solely in-frame clones and lacks some. In the table there are around 56,000 clones, roughly 96% of which are singletons. What was sequenced was PBMCs. The receptor set was obtained from a human donor in good health. Some clones in this sample may be carry-over from other donors' samples. Both conserved end residues are part of each CDR3. A D gene is named only where the DNA matches it firmly. Only part of the rows carry a size: once, few, many, or a class if the clone is expanded.

d_gene	v_gene	j_gene	abundance	CDR3nt	CDR3aa
NA	TRBV6-6	TRBJ2-2	NA	TGTGCCAGCACTCTCGGGACTCCGGACACCGGGGAGCTGTTTTTT	CASTLGTPDTGELFF
TRBD1	TRBV6-1	TRBJ1-1	few	TGTGCCAGCAGCCCGGCGTGGTCGACAGGGACTGAAGCTTTCTTT	CASSPAWSTGTEAFF
TRBD1	TRBV10-3	TRBJ1-5	NA	TGTGCCATCAACGGACAGGGGGCAGGGCAGCCCCAGCATTTT	CAINGQGAGQPQHF
NA	TRBV7-2	TRBJ2-5	NA	TGTGCCAGCAGCTTACTAGGATCCCTTTTAGAGACCCAGTACTTC	CASSLLGSLLETQYF
TRBD2	TRBV7-8	TRBJ2-7	NA	TGTGCCAGCAGTCCCTTTACTAGCGGCCCCTACGAGCAGTACTTC	CASSPFTSGPYEQYF
TRBD2	TRBV4-1	TRBJ2-5	NA	TGCGCCAGCAGCCGGATGGGGCTAGCGGGGGGGGCCGGGGAGACCCAGTACTTC	CASSRMGLAGGAGETQYF
TRBD2	TRBV7-8	TRBJ2-1	NA	TGTGCCAGCAGCTTAGCGGCGGGAGGGGATGAGCAGTTCTTC	CASSLAAGGDEQFF
NA	TRBV15	TRBJ2-3	NA	TGTGCCACCAGCAGAGAGAAGGAGGGCGCAGATACGCAGTATTTT	CATSREKEGADTQYF
TRBD1	TRBV14	TRBJ1-1	NA	TGTGCCAGCAGCCAAGTGGGACAGGGGGCCTACACTGAAGCTTTCTTT	CASSQVGQGAYTEAFF
TRBD2	TRBV6-5	TRBJ2-3	NA	TGTGCCAGCAGTTCCACCCCGACTAGCACATCAGATACGCAGTATTTT	CASSSTPTSTSDTQYF
NA	TRBV4-2	TRBJ2-3	NA	TGTGCCAGCAGCCAAGGCGTCACAGATACGCAGTATTTT	CASSQGVTDTQYF
NA	TRBV6-1	TRBJ1-6	NA	TGTGCCAGCATCGAGGCGGGGGTGATTTCACCCCTCCACTTT	CASIEAGVISPLHF
TRBD2	TRBV6-5	TRBJ2-1	NA	TGTGCCAGCAGTAGGACTAGCGGGGACAATGAGCAGTTCTTC	CASSRTSGDNEQFF
NA	TRBV13	TRBJ1-6	NA	TGTGCCAGCAGCCCCCGACAGACCTATAATTCACCCCTCCACTTT	CASSPRQTYNSPLHF
TRBD2	TRBV4-2	TRBJ2-1	NA	TGTGCCAGCAGCATAATAGCGGGGAGCTCCTACAATGAGCAGTTCTTC	CASSIIAGSSYNEQFF
NA	TRBV29-1	TRBJ2-1	once	TGCAGCGTTGGGACTGCCAAGAGCTCCTACAATGAGCAGTTCTTC	CSVGTAKSSYNEQFF
NA	TRBV29-1	TRBJ1-2	NA	TGCAGCGTTGGTCCACTAGGGAGCTATGGCTACACCTTC	CSVGPLGSYGYTF
TRBD1	TRBV9	TRBJ2-7	NA	TGTGCCAGCAGCGTGGGACAGGATAGCTCCTACGAGCAGTACTTC	CASSVGQDSSYEQYF
NA	TRBV29-1	TRBJ2-7	NA	TGCAGCGTCGGACGGGATGCCTACGAGCAGTACTTC	CSVGRDAYEQYF
TRBD1	TRBV7-2	TRBJ1-1	NA	TGTGCCAGCAGCCCAGGGGGATTCACTGAAGCTTTCTTT	CASSPGGFTEAFF
NA	TRBV7-6	TRBJ2-1	NA	TGTGCCAGCAGCCGCGCCCCCTCCTACAATGAGCAGTTCTTC	CASSRAPSYNEQFF
NA	TRBV9	TRBJ2-1	few	TGTGCCAGCAGCAGACCGAAGGAGGGTGGCAATGAGCAGTTCTTC	CASSRPKEGGNEQFF
TRBD1	TRBV5-4	TRBJ2-4	NA	TGTGCCAGCAGCACGGGGACAGCGAAAAACATTCAGTACTTC	CASSTGTAKNIQYF
TRBD1	TRBV7-9	TRBJ1-5	NA	TGTGCCAGCAGCAATACAGGGGGGAGTCAGCCCCAGCATTTT	CASSNTGGSQPQHF
NA	TRBV9	TRBJ1-3	once	TGTGCCAGCAGCGTAAGCGGGGGGGGCTCTGGAAACACCATATATTTT	CASSVSGGGSGNTIYF
NA	TRBV6-5	TRBJ2-1	many	TGTGCCAGCAGCCAAGGGGATAGCTCCTACAATGAGCAGTTCTTC	CASSQGDSSYNEQFF
NA	TRBV7-2	TRBJ1-2	NA	TGTGCCAGCAGCTTAGTTGGGTTTGAGGACTATGGCTACACCTTC	CASSLVGFEDYGYTF
NA	TRBV7-2	TRBJ2-6	NA	TGTGCCAGCAGCTCCAAGCAGGTGGGGCTGGGGACTGGGGCCAACGTCCTGACTTTC	CASSSKQVGLGTGANVLTF
NA	TRBV7-9	TRBJ1-6	NA	TGTGCCAGCAGCGGGTGGGGGGAAAATTCACCCCTCCACTTT	CASSGWGENSPLHF
TRBD1	TRBV5-1	TRBJ2-1	NA	TGCGCCAGTGGGACAGGAAACTCCGTTAATGAGCAGTTCTTC	CASGTGNSVNEQFF
NA	TRBV5-3	TRBJ1-6	NA	TGTGCCAGAAGCTTGCTGCAGGGAGGATCACCCCTCCACTTT	CARSLLQGGSPLHF
NA	TRBV30	TRBJ2-5	NA	TGTGCCTGGAGTACAAACCCGGGAGAGACCCAGTACTTC	CAWSTNPGETQYF
TRBD2	TRBV5-1	TRBJ2-7	NA	TGCGCCAGCAGCTTGTTTGGCGGGAGCGGCGAGCAGTACTTC	CASSLFGGSGEQYF
NA	TRBV30	TRBJ1-2	NA	TGTGCCTGGAGTGTAGACATGAACTATGGCTACACCTTC	CAWSVDMNYGYTF
TRBD1	TRBV6-4	TRBJ2-1	NA	TGTGCCAGCAAACCCGACAGGGGGTACAATGAGCAGTTCTTC	CASKPDRGYNEQFF
NA	TRBV19	TRBJ2-6	once	TGTGCCAGTAGTGTCCGGGGTTCCGGGGCCAACGTCCTGACTTTC	CASSVRGSGANVLTF
NA	TRBV12-5	TRBJ2-3	NA	TGTGCTAGTGGGCCAACGGGATCCACAGATACGCAGTATTTT	CASGPTGSTDTQYF
NA	TRBV2	TRBJ2-1	NA	TGTGCCAGCAGTGAACAACTGTCTAGAAGTAATGTTGAGCAGTTCTTC	CASSEQLSRSNVEQFF
NA	TRBV7-2	TRBJ2-7	NA	TGTGCCAGCAGCTTACTAGGGGTACCCTACTACGAGCAGTACTTC	CASSLLGVPYYEQYF
NA	TRBV2	TRBJ1-1	NA	TGTGCCAGCAGTGAAGCGAACAGGCTGGCCACTGAAGCTTTCTTT	CASSEANRLATEAFF
NA	TRBV7-3	TRBJ1-2	NA	TGTGCCAGCAGCTTAACTGGGGGAGGTACCATCCACTATGGCTACACCTTC	CASSLTGGGTIHYGYTF
NA	TRBV25-1	TRBJ1-2	NA	TGTGCCAGCAGTGAATGGATGGGAGAGGGCTACACCTTC	CASSEWMGEGYTF
TRBD1	TRBV6-1	TRBJ2-7	NA	TGTGCCAGCACCCTCATGACAGGGTCTTACGAGCAGTACTTC	CASTLMTGSYEQYF
NA	TRBV4-1	TRBJ2-7	NA	TGCGCCAGCAGCCAAGAGGACAGTCTCCTCTACGAGCAGTACTTC	CASSQEDSLLYEQYF